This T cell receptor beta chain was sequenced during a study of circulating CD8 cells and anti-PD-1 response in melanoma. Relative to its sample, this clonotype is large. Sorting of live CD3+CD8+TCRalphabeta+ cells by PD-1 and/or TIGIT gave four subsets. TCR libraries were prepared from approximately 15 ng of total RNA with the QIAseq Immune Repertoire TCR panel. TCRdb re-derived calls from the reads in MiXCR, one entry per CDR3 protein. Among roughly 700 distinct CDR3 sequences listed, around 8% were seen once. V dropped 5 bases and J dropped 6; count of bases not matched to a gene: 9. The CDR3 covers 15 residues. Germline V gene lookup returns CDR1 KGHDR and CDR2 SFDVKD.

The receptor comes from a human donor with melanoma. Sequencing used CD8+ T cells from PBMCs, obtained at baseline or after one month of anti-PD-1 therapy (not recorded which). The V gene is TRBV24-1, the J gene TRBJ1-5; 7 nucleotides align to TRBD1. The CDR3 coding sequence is TGTGCCACCAGTGGTAAGCAGGGGGAAAGTCAGCCCCAGCATTTT. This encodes CATSGKQGESQPQHF.